Presented here are 21 T cell receptor beta chains from one specimen sequenced in a study of cytomegalovirus exposure and HLA in healthy donors. Vbeta (60) and Jbeta (13) primers were used in the PCR. Sequencing used immunoSEQ multiplex PCR; TCRdb keeps in-frame clones, though not all of them. The sample holds roughly 140,000 clones, nearly 80% seen once. Sequencing was done on a sample of PBMCs. The receptor set was obtained from a male donor in good health and CMV-seronegative.

The chain carries TRBV5-1 and TRBJ1-2; weak D call: TRBD1 (5 bases). This CDR3 has 13 amino acids. CDR1 is SGHRS, CDR2 YFSETQ, per germline. V was shortened by 4 bases and J by 8 bases, with 15 bases between the two germline ends. The CDR3 loop is CASSPGGIEGYTF. CDR3 sequence (DNA): TGCGCCAGCAGCCCGGGGGGGATCGAAGGCTACACCTTC.

The J gene is TRBJ2-5, the V gene TRBV11-2; 16 bases are shared with TRBD2. V lost 5 bases and J lost 4; bases outside the gene matches: 4. The CDR3 loop spans 16 amino acids. Per germline, CDR1 SGHAT and CDR2 FQNNGV. This CDR3 is CASSLGTSGRGETQYF. The CDR3 nucleotides read TGTGCCAGCAGCCTCGGGACTAGCGGGAGGGGAGAGACCCAGTACTTC. Filled out from reference TRBV11-2 and TRBJ2-5, the complete variable domain reads EAGVAQSPRYKIIEKRQSVAFWCNPISGHATLYWYQQILGQGPKLLIQFQNNGVVDDSQLPKDRFSAERLKGVDSTLKIQPAKLEDSAVYLCASSLGTSGRGETQYFGPGTRLLVL.

This clone occurred a few times. V usage is TRBV18 and J usage is TRBJ2-2, with TRBD2 identical over 8 bases. V trimming: 2 bases; J trimming: 4 bases; junction bases outside the gene matches: 6. Germline V gene sequence: CDR1 KGHSH, CDR2 LQKENI. This CDR3 comprises 16 residues. CDR3 DNA sequence: TGTGCCAGCTCACCAGCAGCGGGAGTCGCCACCGGGGAGCTGTTTTTT. Amino acid sequence: CASSPAAGVATGELFF.

This clone was picked up one time. V and J are TRBV30 and TRBJ2-1; D may be TRBD2 (5 bases). CDR3 size: 11 residues. The germline gives CDR1 GTSNPN, CDR2 SVGIG (reference sequence). V dropped 1 base and J dropped 10 bases, with 8 bases sitting between them. For the CDR3, the DNA is TGTGCCTGGAGTGGGAGCGGCGAGCAGTTCTTC. Translation: CAWSGSGEQFF.

The CDR3 protein is CAISESGQGKGNQPQHF. The CDR3 coding sequence is TGTGCCATCAGTGAGTCTGGACAGGGTAAAGGCAATCAGCCCCAGCATTTT. The chain combines TRBV10-3 with TRBJ1-5, with 8 positions matching TRBD1. Trimming removed 0 bases from V and 2 bases from J; junction bases left unmatched: 6. This CDR3 spans 17 amino acids. Germline CDR1 ENHRY, CDR2 SYGVKD.

The J gene is TRBJ1-2, the V gene TRBV2, with unresolved D. Trimming took 0 bases from V and 2 from J, leaving 7 bases between them. This CDR3 is built from 14 residues. The germline V gene encodes CDR1 SNHLY and CDR2 FYNNEI. For the CDR3, the DNA is TGTGCCAGCAGTGAAGCGGCAGGAAACTATGGCTACACCTTC. Translation: CASSEAAGNYGYTF.

The gene calls are TRBV5-1 and TRBJ1-2, with D hard to call. Trimming cost V 3 bases and J 2 bases, with 11 bases left between them. This CDR3 has 14 amino acids. Germline lookup yields CDR1 SGHRS and CDR2 YFSETQ. CDR3 protein: CASSYGERNYGYTF. The CDR3 DNA reads TGCGCCAGCAGCTACGGGGAGAGGAACTATGGCTACACCTTC.

The V call is TRBV6-6, the J call TRBJ2-7; no firm D call. Germline CDR1 and CDR2: MNHNY and SVGAGI (reference sequence). The CDR3 is 12 amino acids. With 2 bases removed from V and 2 bases from J, the gap between germline ends came to 4 bases. CDR3 bases: TGTGCCAGCAGTTACGAGGCCTACGAGCAGTACTTC. It specifies CASSYEAYEQYF.

The chain has TRBV18 and TRBJ2-1; the D gene is possibly TRBD2 (5 bases). The germline CDR1 and CDR2 sequences are KGHSH and LQKENI. The CDR3 runs 15 residues. Trimming removed 2 bases at V and 6 bases at J, with 14 bases between. The CDR3 DNA sequence: TGTGCCAGCTCACCATTATTCGGCGGGCCCAATGAGCAGTTCTTC. Protein: CASSPLFGGPNEQFF.

The chain carries TRBV19 and TRBJ1-2; TRBD1 might be the D (6 bases). This CDR3 has 14 amino acids. V was pared by 5 bases and J by 4 bases, with 14 bases between. Germline-derived CDR1 and CDR2 are LNHDA and SQIVND (reference sequence). In DNA, the CDR3 is TGTGCCAGTAGTGTGGGTGGACAGATCTATGGCTACACCTTC. It yields the protein CASSVGGQIYGYTF.

The chain combines TRBV5-6 with TRBJ2-5; D might be TRBD2 (6 bases). CDR1 and CDR2 (germline): SGHDT, YYEEEE. The CDR3 spans 15 residues. V gave up 0 bases and J gave up 5 bases, with 14 bases separating them. As DNA, the CDR3 is TGTGCCAGCAGCTTGGGGTCCGGGGGTGGGGAGACCCAGTACTTC. Protein sequence: CASSLGSGGGETQYF.

To note about this clone: The germline gene is not matched at one end of the junction; a read error may be the cause. This same CDR3 is encoded by further DNA sequences in the sample. V is TRBV12-5 and J is TRBJ1-5; tentative D call: TRBD1 (6 bases). The CDR3 is 14 amino acids. CDR1 and CDR2 from the germline V gene are LGHNT and FRNRAP. DNA of the CDR3: TGTGCTAGTGGTTTAGGGGGTGGCAACCAGCCCCAGCATTTT. This gives the protein CASGLGGGNQPQHF.

CDR3 nucleotides: TGTGCCAGCAGTCCGGACAGGGGGCCCTCGCCCCAGCATTTT. Its translation is CASSPDRGPSPQHF. The V gene is TRBV27, the J gene TRBJ1-5; 11 bases agree with TRBD1. CDR1 is MNHEY and CDR2 is SMNVEV in the germline V gene (reference sequence). The ends lost 5 bases at V and 9 bases at J; junction bases unmatched: 6. The CDR3 length is 14 residues.

The chain joins TRBV6-6 to TRBJ2-3, with a weak D call TRBD2 (6 bases). With 7 bases removed from V and 0 bases from J, the gap between germline ends came to 14 bases. Germline lookup yields CDR1 MNHNY and CDR2 SVGAGI (reference sequence). The CDR3 contains 15 residues. DNA for the CDR3: TGTGCCAGCACACTATGGGGGAGGAGCACAGATACGCAGTATTTT. It encodes CASTLWGRSTDTQYF.

V gene TRBV30 combines with J gene TRBJ2-1; 16 bases are a match to TRBD2. The ends lost 3 bases at V and 2 bases at J; junction bases unmatched: 4. The CDR3 sequence is 17 residues long. The germline V gene has CDR1 GTSNPN and CDR2 SVGIG (reference sequence). The CDR3 spells CAWRGLAGGLTYNEQFF. As DNA, the CDR3 is TGTGCCTGGAGGGGACTAGCGGGGGGGCTCACCTACAATGAGCAGTTCTTC. The full variable domain, completed using reference TRBV30 and TRBJ2-1, is SQTIHQWPATLVQPVGSPLSLECTVEGTSNPNLYWYRQAAGRGLQLLFYSVGIGQISSEVPQNLSASRPQDRQFILSSKKLLLSDSGFYLCAWRGLAGGLTYNEQFFGPGTRLTVL.

This clone was found a few times. CDR3 bases: TGTGCCAGCAGCCGTGACGGGAATCAGCCCCAGCATTTT. Residues: CASSRDGNQPQHF. The chain has TRBV14 and TRBJ1-5; unclear D gene. Germline lookup yields CDR1 SGHDN and CDR2 FVKESK. The V gene lost 4 bases and the J gene lost 4 bases, with 8 bases spanning the gap. This CDR3 is built from 13 residues.

The chain couples TRBV18 to TRBJ2-3; a possible D gene is TRBD1 (6 bases). There are 18 residues in the CDR3. Germline CDR1 KGHSH, CDR2 LQKENI. The V end was cut by 3 bases, the J end by 4 bases, with 23 bases between. CDR3: CASSPIQPTGNRADTQYF. The CDR3 DNA reads as TGTGCCAGCTCACCTATCCAACCAACAGGGAATCGGGCAGATACGCAGTATTTT.

This clone was seen only a few times. The chain recombines TRBV19 with TRBJ2-7; D might be TRBD1 (5 bases). Trimming removed 4 bases from V and 6 bases from J, with 13 bases in between. This CDR3 has 13 amino acids. CDR1 LNHDA and CDR2 SQIVND come from the germline V gene (reference sequence). This chain's CDR3 is CASSSSRGGEQYF. The CDR3 nucleotides are TGTGCCAGTAGTAGTTCTAGGGGCGGCGAGCAGTACTTC.

V and J are TRBV7-9 and TRBJ2-6, with 10 bases that match TRBD1. The V gene end was trimmed by 5 bases and the J gene end by 3 bases; junction bases not matched to a gene: 13. CDR1 and CDR2 from the germline V gene are SEHNR and FQNEAQ (reference sequence). This CDR3 comprises 19 residues. The CDR3 spells CASSHPTRQGANGANVLTF. CDR3 sequence (DNA): TGTGCCAGCAGCCATCCCACTCGACAGGGGGCGAATGGGGCCAACGTCCTGACTTTC.

The chain carries TRBV18 and TRBJ2-6; D unresolved. There are 16 residues in the CDR3. From germline, CDR1 is KGHSH and CDR2 LQKENI. V lost 0 bases, J lost 1 base, and 7 bases lay in between. CDR3 DNA sequence: TGTGCCAGCTCACCACCGGTAGCTTCTGGGGCCAACGTCCTGACTTTC. It translates to CASSPPVASGANVLTF.

CDR3 residues: CASGQGPNTGELFF. CDR3 nucleotide sequence: TGTGCCAGCGGACAGGGGCCGAACACCGGGGAGCTGTTTTTT. The genes are TRBV6-4 and TRBJ2-2; 9 nucleotides align to TRBD1. The CDR3 runs to 14 residues. Germline V gene data show CDR1 as MRHNA and CDR2 as SNTAGT. Trimming at V came to 8 bases and at J to 0 bases, leaving 1 base not matched to a gene.